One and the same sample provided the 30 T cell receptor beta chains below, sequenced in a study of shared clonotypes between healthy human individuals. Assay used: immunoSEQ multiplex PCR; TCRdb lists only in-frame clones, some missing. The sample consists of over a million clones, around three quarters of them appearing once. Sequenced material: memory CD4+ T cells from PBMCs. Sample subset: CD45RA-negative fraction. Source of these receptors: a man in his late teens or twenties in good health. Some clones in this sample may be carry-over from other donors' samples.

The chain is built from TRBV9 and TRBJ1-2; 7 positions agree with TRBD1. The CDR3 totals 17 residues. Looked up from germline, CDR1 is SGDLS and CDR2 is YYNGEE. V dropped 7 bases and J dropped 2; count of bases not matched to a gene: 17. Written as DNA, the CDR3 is TGTGCCAGCGGAACCTCTCAGACAGGGCTGATCAACTATGGCTACACCTTC. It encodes CASGTSQTGLINYGYTF.

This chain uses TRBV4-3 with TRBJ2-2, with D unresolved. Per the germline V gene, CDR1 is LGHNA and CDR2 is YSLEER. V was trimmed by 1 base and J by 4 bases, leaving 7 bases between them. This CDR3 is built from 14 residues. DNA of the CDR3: TGCGCCAGCAGCCAAGGACTGTTCACCGGGGAGCTGTTTTTT. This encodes CASSQGLFTGELFF.

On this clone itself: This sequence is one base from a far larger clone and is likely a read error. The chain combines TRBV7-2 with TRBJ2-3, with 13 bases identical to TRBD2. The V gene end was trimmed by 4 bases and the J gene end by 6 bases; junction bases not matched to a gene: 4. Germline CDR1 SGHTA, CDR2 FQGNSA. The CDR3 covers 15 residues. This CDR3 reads CASSSGLAGADTQYF. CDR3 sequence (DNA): TGTGCCAGCAGCTCCGGACTAGCGGGAGCCGATACGCAGTATTTT.

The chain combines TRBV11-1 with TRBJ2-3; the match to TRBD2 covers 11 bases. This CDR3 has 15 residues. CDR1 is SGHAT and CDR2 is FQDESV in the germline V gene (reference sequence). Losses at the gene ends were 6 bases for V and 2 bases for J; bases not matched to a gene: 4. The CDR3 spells CASRVAGGDTDTQYF. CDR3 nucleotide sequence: TGTGCCAGCAGGGTAGCGGGAGGGGACACAGATACGCAGTATTTT.

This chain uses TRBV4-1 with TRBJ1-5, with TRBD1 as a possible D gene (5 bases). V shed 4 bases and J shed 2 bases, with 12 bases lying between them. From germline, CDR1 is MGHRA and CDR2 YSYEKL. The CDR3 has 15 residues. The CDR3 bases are TGCGCCAGCAGCCCCCTGGGAGGGGGCAATCAGCCCCAGCATTTT. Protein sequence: CASSPLGGGNQPQHF.

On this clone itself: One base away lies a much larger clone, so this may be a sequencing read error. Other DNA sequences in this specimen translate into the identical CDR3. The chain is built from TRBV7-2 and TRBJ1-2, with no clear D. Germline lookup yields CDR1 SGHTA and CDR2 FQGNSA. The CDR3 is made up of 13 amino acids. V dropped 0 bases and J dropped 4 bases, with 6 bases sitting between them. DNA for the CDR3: TGTGCCAGCAGCTTAGCGGGGTCCTATGGCTACACCTTC. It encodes CASSLAGSYGYTF.

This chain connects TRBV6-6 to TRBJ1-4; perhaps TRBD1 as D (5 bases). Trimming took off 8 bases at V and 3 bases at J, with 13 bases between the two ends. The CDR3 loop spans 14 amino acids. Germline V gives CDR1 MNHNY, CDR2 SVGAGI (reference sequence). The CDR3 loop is CASARAGPNEKLFF. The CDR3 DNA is TGTGCCAGCGCGAGAGCAGGGCCTAATGAAAAACTGTTTTTT.

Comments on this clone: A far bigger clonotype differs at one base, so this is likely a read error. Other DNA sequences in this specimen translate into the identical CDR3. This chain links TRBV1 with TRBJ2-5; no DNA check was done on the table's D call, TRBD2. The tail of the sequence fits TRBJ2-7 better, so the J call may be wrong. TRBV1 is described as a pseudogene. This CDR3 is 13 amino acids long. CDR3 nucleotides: TGCACCAGCAGCCAAGAAAACCGGAGCGAGCAGTACTTC. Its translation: CTSSQENRSEQYF.

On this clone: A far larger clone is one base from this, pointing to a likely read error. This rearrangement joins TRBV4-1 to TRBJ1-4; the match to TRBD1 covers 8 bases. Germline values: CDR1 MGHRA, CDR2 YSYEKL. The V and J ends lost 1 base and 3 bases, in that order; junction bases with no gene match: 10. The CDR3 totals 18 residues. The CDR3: CASSQGRDRRGSNEKLFF. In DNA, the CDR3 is TGCGCCAGCAGCCAAGGGAGGGACAGGAGAGGATCTAATGAAAAACTGTTTTTT.

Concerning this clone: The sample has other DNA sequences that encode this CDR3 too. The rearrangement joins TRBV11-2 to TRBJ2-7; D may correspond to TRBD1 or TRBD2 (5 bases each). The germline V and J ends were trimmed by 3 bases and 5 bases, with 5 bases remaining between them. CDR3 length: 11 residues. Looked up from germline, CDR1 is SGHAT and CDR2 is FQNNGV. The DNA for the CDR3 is TGTGCCAGCAGCTTGGGGGACGAGCAGTACTTC. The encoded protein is CASSLGDEQYF.

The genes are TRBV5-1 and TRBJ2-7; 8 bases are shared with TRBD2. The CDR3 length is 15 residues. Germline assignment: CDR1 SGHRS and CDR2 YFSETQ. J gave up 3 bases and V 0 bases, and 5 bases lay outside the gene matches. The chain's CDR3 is CASSLARGRNYEQYF. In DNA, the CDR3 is TGCGCCAGCAGCTTGGCCCGCGGGAGGAACTACGAGCAGTACTTC. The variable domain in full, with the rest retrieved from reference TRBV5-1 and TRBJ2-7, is KAGVTQTPRYLIKTRGQQVTLSCSPISGHRSVSWYQQTPGQGLQFLFEYFSETQRNKGNFPGRFSGRQFSNSRSEMNVSTLELGDSALYLCASSLARGRNYEQYFGPGTRLTVT.

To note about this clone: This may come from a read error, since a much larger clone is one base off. DNA of the CDR3: TGTGCCAGCAGCCAAGTTGGAACTCTGATCGACTATGGTTACACCTTC. Encoded protein: CASSQVGTLIDYGYTF. The gene calls are TRBV4-1 and TRBJ1-2, with no clear D. Germline V gene lookup returns CDR1 MGHRA and CDR2 YSYEKL. The CDR3 loop spans 16 amino acids.

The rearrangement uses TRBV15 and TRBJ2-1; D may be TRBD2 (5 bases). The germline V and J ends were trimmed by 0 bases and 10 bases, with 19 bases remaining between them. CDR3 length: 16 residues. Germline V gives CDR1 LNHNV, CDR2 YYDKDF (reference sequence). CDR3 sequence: CATSRDPPASGNEQFF. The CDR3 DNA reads TGTGCCACCAGCAGAGATCCCCCGGCTTCGGGGAACGAGCAGTTCTTC.

The CDR3, as DNA: TGTGCCAGTGTCGGCGTCTTATACGAGCAGTACTTC. It yields the protein CASVGVLYEQYF. The V call is TRBV6-1, the J call TRBJ2-7, with D unclear. The CDR3 contains 12 residues. Germline V lookup: CDR1 MNHNS, CDR2 SASEGT. The V gene lost 9 bases and the J gene lost 4 bases, with 13 bases spanning the gap.

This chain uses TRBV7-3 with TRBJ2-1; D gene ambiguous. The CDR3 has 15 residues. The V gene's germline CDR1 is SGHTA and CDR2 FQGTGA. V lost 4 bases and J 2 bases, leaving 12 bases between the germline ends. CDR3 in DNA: TGTGCCAGCAGCTCCCGCACAGCGACCTACAATGAGCAGTTCTTC. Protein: CASSSRTATYNEQFF.

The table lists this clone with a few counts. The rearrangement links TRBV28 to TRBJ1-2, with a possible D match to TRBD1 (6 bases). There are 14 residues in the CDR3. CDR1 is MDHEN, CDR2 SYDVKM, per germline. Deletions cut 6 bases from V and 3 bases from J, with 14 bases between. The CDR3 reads CASSPGAGDYGYTF. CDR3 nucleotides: TGTGCCAGCAGCCCGGGGGCAGGCGACTATGGCTACACCTTC.

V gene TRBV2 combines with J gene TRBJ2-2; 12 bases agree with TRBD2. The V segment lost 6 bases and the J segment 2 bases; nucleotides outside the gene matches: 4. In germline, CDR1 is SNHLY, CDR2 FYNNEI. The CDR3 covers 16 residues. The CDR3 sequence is CASSASGRANTGELFF. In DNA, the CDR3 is TGTGCCAGCAGCGCTAGCGGGAGGGCCAACACCGGGGAGCTGTTTTTT.

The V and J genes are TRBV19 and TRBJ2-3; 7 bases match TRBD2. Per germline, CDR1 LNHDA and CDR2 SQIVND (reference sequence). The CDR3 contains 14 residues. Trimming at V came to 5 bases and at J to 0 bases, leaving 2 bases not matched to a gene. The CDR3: CASSRLASTDTQYF. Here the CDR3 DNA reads TGTGCCAGTAGTCGACTAGCTAGCACAGATACGCAGTATTTT.

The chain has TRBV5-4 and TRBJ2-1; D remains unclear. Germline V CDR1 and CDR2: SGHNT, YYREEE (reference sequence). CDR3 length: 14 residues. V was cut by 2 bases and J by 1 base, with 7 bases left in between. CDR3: CASSLSGSYNEQFF. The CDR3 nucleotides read TGTGCCAGCAGCTTATCAGGTTCCTACAATGAGCAGTTCTTC.

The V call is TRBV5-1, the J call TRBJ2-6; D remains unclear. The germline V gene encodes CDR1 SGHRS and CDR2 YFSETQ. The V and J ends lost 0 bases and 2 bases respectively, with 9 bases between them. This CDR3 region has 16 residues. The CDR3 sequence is CASSLEAAAGANVLTF. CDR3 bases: TGCGCCAGCAGCTTGGAGGCGGCAGCTGGGGCCAACGTCCTGACTTTC.

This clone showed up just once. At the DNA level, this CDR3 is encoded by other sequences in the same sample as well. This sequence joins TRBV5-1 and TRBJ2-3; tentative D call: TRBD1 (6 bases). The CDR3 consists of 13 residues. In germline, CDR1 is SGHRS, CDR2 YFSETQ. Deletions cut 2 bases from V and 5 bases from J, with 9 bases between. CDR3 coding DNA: TGCGCCAGCAGCTTAGAAGGGGGAGATACGCAGTATTTT. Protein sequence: CASSLEGGDTQYF.

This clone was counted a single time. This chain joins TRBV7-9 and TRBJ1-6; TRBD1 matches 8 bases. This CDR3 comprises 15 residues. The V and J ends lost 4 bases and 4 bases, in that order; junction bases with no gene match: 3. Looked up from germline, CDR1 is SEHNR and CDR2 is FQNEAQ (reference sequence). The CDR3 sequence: CASSYDRGYNSPLHF. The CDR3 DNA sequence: TGTGCCAGCAGCTACGACAGGGGTTATAATTCACCCCTCCACTTT. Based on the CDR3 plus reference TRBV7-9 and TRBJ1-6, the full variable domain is DTGVSQNPRHKITKRGQNVTFRCDPISEHNRLYWYRQTLGQGPEFLTYFQNEAQLEKSRLLSDRFSAERPKGSFSTLEIQRTEQGDSAMYLCASSYDRGYNSPLHFGNGTRLTVT.

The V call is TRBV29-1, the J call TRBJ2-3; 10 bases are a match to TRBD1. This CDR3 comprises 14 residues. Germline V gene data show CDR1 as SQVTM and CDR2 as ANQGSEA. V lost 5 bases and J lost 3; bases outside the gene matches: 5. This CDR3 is CSVSGTGVTDTQYF. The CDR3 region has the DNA TGCAGCGTTTCCGGGACAGGGGTGACAGATACGCAGTATTTT.

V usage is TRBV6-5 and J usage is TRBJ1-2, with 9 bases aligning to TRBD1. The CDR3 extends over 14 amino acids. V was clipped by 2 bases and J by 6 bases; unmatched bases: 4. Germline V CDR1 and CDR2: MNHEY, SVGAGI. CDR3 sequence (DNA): TGTGCCAGCAGTTACGGGACAGGGAGGGATGGCTACACCTTC. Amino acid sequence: CASSYGTGRDGYTF.

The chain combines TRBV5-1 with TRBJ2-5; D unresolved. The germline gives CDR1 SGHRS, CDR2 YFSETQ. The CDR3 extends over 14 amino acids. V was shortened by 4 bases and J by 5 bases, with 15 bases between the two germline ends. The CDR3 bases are TGCGCCAGCAGCCAGAACGCGCTGGGGGAGACCCAGTACTTC. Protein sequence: CASSQNALGETQYF.

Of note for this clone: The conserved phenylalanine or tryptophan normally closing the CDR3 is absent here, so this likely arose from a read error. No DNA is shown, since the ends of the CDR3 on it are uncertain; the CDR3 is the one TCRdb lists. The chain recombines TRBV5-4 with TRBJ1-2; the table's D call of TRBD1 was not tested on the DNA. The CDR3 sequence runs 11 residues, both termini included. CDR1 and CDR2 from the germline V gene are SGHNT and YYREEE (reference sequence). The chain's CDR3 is CASSLRDRVSL.

In DNA, the CDR3 is TGCGCCAGCAGTAAGGGGCTCAGCTCTGGGGCCAACGTCCTGACTTTC. It yields the protein CASSKGLSSGANVLTF. The genes are TRBV5-1 and TRBJ2-6; a possible D gene is TRBD1 (5 bases). The CDR3 contains 16 residues. Trimming took 5 bases from V and 0 from J, leaving 12 bases between them. Per the germline V gene, CDR1 is SGHRS and CDR2 is YFSETQ.

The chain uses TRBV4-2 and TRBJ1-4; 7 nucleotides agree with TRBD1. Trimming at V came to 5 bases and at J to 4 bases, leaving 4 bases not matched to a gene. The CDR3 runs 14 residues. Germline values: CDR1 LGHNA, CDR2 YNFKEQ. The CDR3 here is CASSSGQFNEKLFF. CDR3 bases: TGTGCCAGCAGCTCGGGACAGTTTAATGAAAAACTGTTTTTT.

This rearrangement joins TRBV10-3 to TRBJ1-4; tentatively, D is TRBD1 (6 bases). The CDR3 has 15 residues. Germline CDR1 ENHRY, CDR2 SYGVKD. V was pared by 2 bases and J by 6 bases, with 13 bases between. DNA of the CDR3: TGTGCCATCAGTGAGGGGGGGGCAAGCGATGAAAAACTGTTTTTT. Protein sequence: CAISEGGASDEKLFF.

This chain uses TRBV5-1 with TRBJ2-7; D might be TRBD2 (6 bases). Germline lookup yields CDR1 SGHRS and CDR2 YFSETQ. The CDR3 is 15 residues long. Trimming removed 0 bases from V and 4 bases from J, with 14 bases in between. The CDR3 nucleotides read TGCGCCAGCAGCTTGGCCGCGGGGAAGACGTACGAGCAGTACTTC. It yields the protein CASSLAAGKTYEQYF.